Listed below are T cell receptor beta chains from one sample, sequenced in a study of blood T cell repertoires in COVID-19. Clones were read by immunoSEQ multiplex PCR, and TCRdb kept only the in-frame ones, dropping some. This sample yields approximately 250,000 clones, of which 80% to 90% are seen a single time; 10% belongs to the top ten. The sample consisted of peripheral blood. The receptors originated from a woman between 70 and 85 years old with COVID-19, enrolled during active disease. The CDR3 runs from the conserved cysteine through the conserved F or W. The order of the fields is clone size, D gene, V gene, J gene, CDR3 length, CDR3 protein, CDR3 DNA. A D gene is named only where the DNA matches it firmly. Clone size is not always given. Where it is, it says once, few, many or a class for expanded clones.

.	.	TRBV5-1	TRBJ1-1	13	CASSFERTNEAFF	TGCGCCAGCAGCTTCGAGAGAACTAATGAAGCTTTCTTT
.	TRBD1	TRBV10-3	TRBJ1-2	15	CALRWGTGGGYGYTF	TGTGCCCTGCGATGGGGGACAGGGGGCGGATATGGCTACACCTTC
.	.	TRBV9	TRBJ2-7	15	CASSVGSGANYEQYF	TGTGCCAGCAGCGTAGGTAGCGGTGCTAACTACGAGCAGTACTTC
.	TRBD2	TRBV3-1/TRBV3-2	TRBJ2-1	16	CASSPTRLAGDDEQFF	TGTGCCAGCAGCCCGACCCGACTAGCGGGAGATGACGAGCAGTTCTTC
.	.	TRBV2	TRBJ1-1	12	CAILGGNTEAFF	TGTGCCATTCTAGGGGGGAACACTGAAGCTTTCTTT
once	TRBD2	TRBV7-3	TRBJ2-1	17	CASSLPPGGASYNEQFF	TGTGCCAGCAGCTTACCGCCGGGAGGGGCCTCCTACAATGAGCAGTTCTTC
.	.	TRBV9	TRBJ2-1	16	CASSVIPRGSYNEQFF	TGTGCCAGCAGCGTAATACCCAGGGGCTCCTACAATGAGCAGTTCTTC
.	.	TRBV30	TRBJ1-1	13	CAWSRQPNTEAFF	TGTGCCTGGAGTAGACAGCCGAACACTGAAGCTTTCTTT
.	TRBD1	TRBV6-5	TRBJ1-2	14	CASSRGRDNYGYTF	TGTGCCAGCAGTAGGGGGCGCGATAACTATGGCTACACCTTC
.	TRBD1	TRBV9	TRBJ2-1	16	CASSKPGQGLHNEQFF	TGTGCCAGCAGCAAGCCGGGACAGGGGTTGCACAATGAGCAGTTCTTC
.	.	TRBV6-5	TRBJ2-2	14	CASTKTAPAGELFF	TGTGCCAGCACAAAGACAGCCCCAGCGGGGGAGCTGTTTTTT
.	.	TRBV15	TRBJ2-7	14	CATSSTAGLYEQYF	TGTGCCACCAGCAGTACGGCAGGACTTTACGAGCAGTACTTC
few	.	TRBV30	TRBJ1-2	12	CAWTGFDYGYTF	TGTGCCTGGACAGGGTTTGACTATGGCTACACCTTC
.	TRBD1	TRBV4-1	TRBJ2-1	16	CASSQSTGGVYNEQFF	TGCGCCAGCAGCCAATCGACAGGGGGCGTCTACAATGAGCAGTTCTTC
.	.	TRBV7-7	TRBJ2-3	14	CASSFSRDSDTQYF	TGTGCTAGCAGCTTTAGCCGGGACTCAGATACGCAGTATTTT
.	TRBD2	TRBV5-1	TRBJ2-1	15	CASSPTSGGYNEQFF	TGCGCCAGCAGCCCGACTAGCGGGGGTTACAATGAGCAGTTCTTC
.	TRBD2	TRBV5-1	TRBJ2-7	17	CASSLAPGLDYESEQYF	TGCGCCAGCAGCTTGGCGCCGGGACTAGACTACGAGAGCGAGCAGTACTTC
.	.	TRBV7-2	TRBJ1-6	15	CASSLFPGSNSPLHF	TGTGCCAGCAGCTTATTTCCAGGGTCAAATTCACCCCTCCACTTT
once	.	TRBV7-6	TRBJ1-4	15	CASSQDWGTNEKLFF	TGTGCCAGCAGCCAGGACTGGGGAACTAATGAAAAACTGTTTTTT
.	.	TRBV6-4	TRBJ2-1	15	CASSDSRGINNEQFF	TGTGCCAGCAGTGACTCCCGGGGGATAAACAATGAGCAGTTCTTC
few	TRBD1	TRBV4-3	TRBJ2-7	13	CASSWGQGDEQYF	TGCGCCAGCAGCTGGGGACAGGGAGACGAGCAGTACTTC
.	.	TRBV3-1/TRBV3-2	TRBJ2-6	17	CASSQEVGGTGANVLTF	TGTGCCAGCAGCCAAGAAGTAGGGGGAACTGGGGCCAACGTCCTGACTTTC
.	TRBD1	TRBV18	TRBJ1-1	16	CASSPKTGGAGTEAFF	TGTGCCAGCTCACCGAAGACAGGGGGCGCGGGGACTGAAGCTTTCTTT
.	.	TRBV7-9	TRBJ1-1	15	CASSSSVGVNTEAFF	TGTGCCAGCAGCTCCTCAGTAGGGGTGAACACTGAAGCTTTCTTT
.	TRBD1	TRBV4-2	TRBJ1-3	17	CASSQAADRVGGNTIYF	TGTGCCAGCAGCCAAGCGGCGGACAGGGTCGGTGGAAACACCATATATTTT
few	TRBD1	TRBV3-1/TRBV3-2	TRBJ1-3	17	CASSQDQRTGFGNTIYF	TGTGCCAGCAGCCAAGATCAGAGGACAGGGTTTGGAAACACCATATATTTT
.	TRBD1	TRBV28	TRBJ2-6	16	CATRDRGPSGANVLTF	TGTGCCACTCGGGATAGGGGGCCCTCTGGGGCCAACGTCCTGACTTTC
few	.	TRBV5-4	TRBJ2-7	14	CASSHQGKPYEQYF	TGTGCCAGCAGCCACCAGGGGAAACCCTACGAGCAGTACTTC